These 7 T cell receptor beta chains were sequenced from one sample in a study of beta chain features in type 1 diabetes. Since all of the isolated RNA was reverse transcribed, expressed TCRB transcripts were what got sequenced. The protocol was immunoSEQ multiplex PCR, while the TCRdb copy is restricted to in-frame clones and leaves out a portion. The sample gives about 160,000 clones, roughly 8.1% of which show up once; 0.55% to 0.65% is in the top ten. The sequenced sample consisted of central memory CD4+ T cells from blood. These receptors were collected from a man in his late teens or twenties in good health.

The sample holds a few counts of this clone. The chain couples TRBV9 to TRBJ2-1; a possible D gene is TRBD1 (6 bases). The germline gives CDR1 SGDLS, CDR2 YYNGEE. V dropped 4 bases and J dropped 7 bases, with 15 bases sitting between them. The length of the CDR3 is 14 residues. The CDR3 sequence: CASSPRTVTNEQFF. DNA for the CDR3: TGTGCCAGCAGCCCCAGGACAGTCACGAATGAGCAGTTCTTC.

The V and J genes are TRBV7-2 and TRBJ2-7, with TRBD2 as a possible D gene (5 bases). CDR1 and CDR2 from the germline V gene are SGHTA and FQGNSA. The CDR3 has 13 amino acids. The V and J ends lost 5 bases and 2 bases respectively, with 10 bases between them. CDR3 sequence reads: CASSPSGPYEQYF. The CDR3 DNA is TGTGCCAGCAGCCCGAGCGGCCCCTACGAGCAGTACTTC.

The CDR3 region has the DNA TGTGCCTGGATGCGGCGGGGGGGCCTCACCGGGGAGCTGTTTTTT. Protein: CAWMRRGGLTGELFF. The gene calls are TRBV30 and TRBJ2-2; 9 bases map to TRBD2. Germline CDR1 GTSNPN, CDR2 SVGIG (reference sequence). V dropped 4 bases and J dropped 4; count of bases not matched to a gene: 7. The CDR3 runs to 15 residues.

This clone was seen a few times. The rearrangement uses TRBV27 and TRBJ2-7; 10 bases align to TRBD2. Germline CDR1 and CDR2: MNHEY and SMNVEV (reference sequence). V lost 2 bases, J lost 7 bases, and 5 bases stayed unmatched. This CDR3 has 14 amino acids. CDR3 residues: CASSLKGLAYEQYF. The DNA for the CDR3 is TGTGCCAGCAGTTTAAAGGGACTAGCGTATGAGCAGTACTTC.

The sample holds a few counts of this clone. The genes are TRBV9 and TRBJ2-1; D is unresolved. Trimming shortened V by 0 bases and J by 2 bases, and 3 bases separated the two germline ends. The CDR3 spans 13 residues. Germline V CDR1 and CDR2: SGDLS, YYNGEE. The CDR3 nucleotides read TGTGCCAGCAGCGTAGACACCTACAATGAGCAGTTCTTC. Translating gives CASSVDTYNEQFF.

This clone was recorded a few times. J is TRBJ1-4 and V is TRBV29-1, with 8 bases lining up with TRBD1. J was trimmed by 4 bases and V by 4 bases; bases with no gene match: 8. This CDR3 region has 15 residues. Looked up from germline, CDR1 is SQVTM and CDR2 is ANQGSEA. As DNA, the CDR3 is TGCAGCGTTGGGGGAGACAGGGGACTTAATGAAAAACTGTTTTTT. Translating it yields CSVGGDRGLNEKLFF.

A note on this clone: The sample carries other DNA sequences with the same CDR3. CDR3 residues: CASSEDRGNQPQHF. DNA of the CDR3: TGTGCCAGCAGTGAGGACAGGGGGAATCAGCCCCAGCATTTT. J is TRBJ1-5 and V is TRBV2; 10 bases agree with TRBD1. There are 14 residues in the CDR3. The germline V gene has CDR1 SNHLY and CDR2 FYNNEI. The trim removed 3 bases at V and 4 bases at J, leaving 0 bases unmatched.